The sequence of this T cell receptor (beta chain) was determined in a study of blood T cells in healthy people across ages. The study, taken as a whole, reports: A strong correlation was found between TCR beta diversity and the percentage of naive T cells. Long-lived donors exceeded aged donors in naive CD4+ cells and diversity.

Germline V gene data show CDR1 as DFQATT and CDR2 as SNEGSKA (reference sequence). The CDR3 is made up of 14 amino acids. V was pared by 4 bases and J by 5 bases, with 5 bases of the junction left unmatched. The authors ran a second PCR of roughly 7 to 11 cycles using a sample-barcoded 5' primer and a J-beta primer mix. Every single cDNA molecule received a tag from a template-switch adaptor with 12 random nucleotides. TCRdb fed the 5' RACE reads into MiXCR, producing one record per CDR3 protein. The sample contains approximately 800,000 distinct CDR3 sequences, about half of which appear only once. In the case of this clonotype: Its specificity is unknown.

This TCR came from a man older than 75 in good health. Sequencing used blood. The chain is built from TRBV20-1 and TRBJ2-1; 10 nucleotides match TRBD1. The CDR3 loop is CSATRQGADNEQFF. CDR3 DNA: TGCAGTGCTACGCGACAGGGGGCTGACAATGAGCAGTTCTTC.